The text below deals with one T cell receptor beta chain. The antigen it binds to is not known. Per-base qualities were not stored, and no clone one base away is much larger. Library construction relied on the immunoSEQ multiplex PCR assay. For the multiplex PCR, a mixture combining 60 forward primers for TCR Vbeta segments and 13 reverse primers for TCR Jbeta segments was used. Amplification of the CDR3 region of rearranged TCR beta genes was performed with a multiplex PCR assay on genomic DNA. On the Illumina HiSeq System, the amplified TCR beta libraries were sequenced as 87-base-pair reads. On the study's bioinformatics: A later analysis counted about 80 million unique TCR beta chains across the 600 to 850 repertoires, and 9 million to 14 million of these chains were shared by at least two donors. A nearest-neighbor algorithm error-corrected the raw reads and collapsed the reads into unique sequences, merging closely related sequences to remove PCR and sequencing errors. CDR3 sequences were aligned to IMGT reference sequences to assign V, D and J gene segments. For a sequence to be retained, a match of at least six nucleotides was required to both a V gene segment and a J gene segment. A rearrangement counted as productive if the CDR3 had no stop codons and remained in frame with V and J, and every other rearrangement counted as non-productive. Following IMGT convention, CDR3 was defined as the stretch from the second conserved V-encoded cysteine up to the conserved J-encoded phenylalanine. In an earlier analysis of roughly 580 of the donors, sequences lacking an unambiguous match to a single V gene segment were excluded. An earlier analysis of some 500 of the donors classified V segments as functional when productive rearrangements were above 56.7% and as segregating when the standard deviation between donors was above 5%. To diagnose cytomegalovirus status from the catalog of TCR beta chain sequences, a statistical classification framework was built. V and J gene assignment, in a later analysis, came from comparing TCR nucleotide sequences with IMGT/GENE-DB human TR gene sequences. In a later analysis, CDR3 sequences and most-parsimonious VDJ recombination scenarios were assigned using the TCRdist pipeline. In a later analysis, every TCR beta chain was defined by the combination of its CDR3 amino acid sequence and its V-gene family, and reads without a unique V-gene family were dropped. To address suspected cross-contamination and a sequencing artifact, a later analysis removed 450 to 700 highly shared, low-generation-probability nucleotide sequences. For each public chain, a later analysis derived a clonal expansion index from normalized ranks of inferred template counts within each repertoire. In a later analysis, generation probabilities were computed using a VDJ recombination model fitted to out-of-frame rearrangements, and the results were checked against IGoR. Hypergeometric tests were used in a later analysis to score TCR-TCR, TCR-HLA and TCR-CMV co-occurrence, with a repertoire-size bias correction applied to the TCR pairs. A later analysis estimated false discovery rates by permuting HLA or CMV assignments 20 times. A later analysis grouped co-occurring TCRs with DBSCAN, adding TCRdist sequence similarity when clustering within HLA-allele-positive subsets. Repertoires with fewer than 30,000 or more than 120,000 public chains, plus five repertoires with anomalous nucleotide sharing, were excluded from co-occurrence clustering. The clones in this table, taken by TCRdb from immuneACCESS, are in-frame only. Not every clone is retained; where verified, under half of the shortfall comes from an unresolved V gene, and the cause of the rest is unknown. D and trimming were read from the DNA, whereas the V and J calls and clone size are those reported in that table. The sample contains approximately 100,000 clones, roughly a tenth of them found a single time. The ten top clones hold around 4.9% of the sample.

These data belong to a study of cytomegalovirus exposure and HLA in healthy donors (dated by TCRdb to the late 2010s). Notes on the research overall: An earlier analysis of approximately 640 of the donors reported 250 to 300 Gb of sequence data and around 110 million unique TCR beta sequences from around 200 million T cells. An early release that covered approximately 600 HLA-typed donors contained around 300 gigabases of sequencing data and about 84 million unique TCR sequences. The genetic ancestry cluster associated with self-reported Caucasian donors included 80% to 90% of the roughly 390 genotyped donors. The study aimed to test whether cataloging public T cell receptors could reveal signatures of past pathogen exposure. The study profiled the T cell repertoires of about 640 subjects by immunosequencing and related them to cytomegalovirus serostatus. A separate validation cohort of approximately 120 different subjects was used in addition to the 666-subject first cohort. High-throughput TCR immunosequencing, statistical association of individual TCRs with disease status, and machine learning were combined to predict cytomegalovirus infection status. A later analysis re-examined previously published TCR beta repertoires from roughly 720 donors and added high-resolution HLA genotyping to investigate patterns of TCR occurrence. Rather than drawing on any new phenotypic data, the later analysis identified candidate immune exposures from TCR beta sequences and the way those sequences occurred across donors. An earlier analysis of around 580 of the donors used high-throughput TCR beta sequencing to judge whether each TCR beta V gene segment behaved as functional or pseudogenic. Donor age, sex, ethnicity and CMV serostatus were collected together with the repertoire data. A later genetic analysis used genome-wide SNP genotypes for about three fifths of the 666 donors, treating that subset as a discovery cohort. All discovery cohort repertoires had been generated using a single sequencing platform. Class I and class II HLA loci were covered by the typing at four-digit resolution. The number of donors typed differed by locus, with 629-630 for A, B, C, DRB1 and DQB1, 522 for DQA1, 606 for DPA1, and around 460 for DPB1. Because of strong linkage in the cohort, a few DR-DQ haplotypes were treated as single units for association and clustering. Among around 400 genotyped donors of the cohort, an average of around 250,000 unique TCR beta nucleotide sequences was sequenced per donor, of which about 18% were non-productive.

Trimming removed 11 bases from V and 4 bases from J, leaving 17 bases between the germline ends. As encoded in the germline V gene, CDR1 is MNHNS while CDR2 is SASEGT. The CDR3, from cysteine to phenylalanine, totals 13 residues. Here the CDR3 DNA is all that survives: 39 bases in frame from base 1. The cohort comprised under 700 healthy bone marrow donors. Cohort members were all nominally healthy when sampled, although unrecorded immune exposures were likely present. The donor tested CMV seropositive and was one of the 289 seropositive cohort members. Every donor gave a peripheral blood sample, and the peripheral blood mononuclear cells from that sample were used for TCR beta sequencing. The Qiagen DNeasy Blood Extraction Kit was used to extract genomic DNA from the blood cell samples. Study-wide findings and limitations: Because the 87-base-pair reads could not distinguish some IMGT-functional V segments, including TRBV6-2 and TRBV6-3, those segments were excluded. According to a later genetic analysis, donors in an Asian-associated ancestry cluster had fewer N-insertions in productive TCRs than the approximately 610-donor mean. Roughly uniform sequencing depth across donors was assumed in presence/absence analyses, although this assumption may not hold. In a later analysis, several top co-occurrence clusters were reported to appear linked to parvovirus B19, influenza, CMV and Epstein-Barr virus. Across donors, most TCR sequences were observed very rarely, whereas some public TCRs were present in many individuals. A further reported finding was that TCR beta sequences accurately predicted the HLA-A and HLA-B alleles for most subjects in the first cohort. Broadly in line with IMGT annotations, most TCR beta V segments showed up in productive rearrangements about 90% or about 30% of the time in an earlier analysis of approximately 640 of the donors. HLA typing was unavailable for some donors at each locus, so association tests used only the typed subset. Over 15 rarely observed V segments, including chromosome 9 orphons, were excluded from the earlier analysis of several hundred of the donors because counts were too low. Immune exposure information for the cohort was limited to CMV serostatus. Three of the identified cytomegalovirus-associated TCR beta chains were confirmed in vitro to be specific for cytomegalovirus antigens. Assigning TCR associations to individual alleles was difficult when HLA alleles, especially DR and DQ, strongly co-occurred. Correlated functional status among segregating V segments might reflect linkage disequilibrium, but an unknown experimental factor could not be ruled out. A total of roughly 160 TCR beta chains were listed by the study as associated with cytomegalovirus. Compared with equally common non-associated chains, HLA-associated TCR beta chains in a later analysis were more clonally expanded and had lower generation probabilities. The classifier was reported to diagnose cytomegalovirus status with high specificity and sensitivity in both the original and validation cohorts. The sequencing pipeline was judged likely to have produced a cluster of highly shared sequence variants as a technical artifact. According to a later analysis, TCR association rates differed among HLA loci, with DRB1 alleles showing the most associated TCRs and HLA-C alleles showing the fewest. Specific HLA alleles were associated with 15,000 to 20,000 TCR beta sequences at a false discovery rate of 0.05 in a later analysis. A later analysis found that most CMV-associated TCR beta chains appeared HLA-restricted, with HLA associations seemingly driven largely by CMV exposure. In this cohort, only TCR beta chains were sequenced, and detectable features were limited by the absence of alpha or paired-chain data. In a later genetic analysis, a missense DCLRE1C variant was associated with V-gene and J-gene trimming of TCR beta chains, and the association was replicated in an independent cohort. The authors suggested that the approach could potentially be extended to other disease states and immunological phenotypes.

The clonotype comes from a middle-aged man in good health and CMV-seropositive. The rearrangement joined TRBV6-1 to TRBJ2-5; TRBD2 is a possible D gene, resting on 6 matching bases. The sample was PBMCs. DNA sequence: TGTGCCCTCAGACCAGCGGGTTTAGAGACCCAGTACTTC. Translated, it reads CALRPAGLETQYF.